This is a list of T cell receptor beta chains from one sample in a study of T cells in Graves' hyperthyroidism and ophthalmopathy. TCRdb fed the multiplex PCR reads into MiXCR, producing one record per CDR3 protein. Of 450,000 to 700,000 distinct CDR3 sequences in the sample, 35% to 55% were seen once. Sequences were obtained from peripheral blood or thyroid tissue (not recorded which). Receptor source: a young woman with Graves' hyperthyroidism. The CDR3 runs from the conserved cysteine through the conserved F or W. A D gene is named only where the DNA matches it firmly. Only some rows state a clone size, as once, few, many or a class for expanded clones.

J	V	D	size	DNA	CDR3
TRBJ1-2	TRBV10-3	TRBD1	once	TGTGCCATCAGGATGGGACAGGGCGTCCCTGGCTACACCTTC	CAIRMGQGVPGYTF
TRBJ2-5	TRBV11-2	.	many	TGTGCCAGCAGCTTTAGGAGCGGGGAGACCCAGTACTTC	CASSFRSGETQYF
TRBJ1-2	TRBV29-1	.	.	TGCAGCGTGTCCGATCCAACCATGTCAAACTATGGCTACACCTTC	CSVSDPTMSNYGYTF
TRBJ1-1	TRBV7-8	.	many	TGTGCCAGCAGCTTAGGGCGCTTGCGGGGGGGGCCCATGAACACTGAAGCTTTCTTT	CASSLGRLRGGPMNTEAFF
TRBJ1-2	TRBV5-1	TRBD1	many	TGCGCCAGCAGCTGGACAGGGGACTACTATGGCTACACCTTC	CASSWTGDYYGYTF
TRBJ1-2	TRBV6-1	.	.	TGTGCCAGCAGTTACAGTGAGAACTATGGCTACACCTTC	CASSYSENYGYTF
TRBJ2-7	TRBV4-3	TRBD1	many	TGCGCCAGCAGCCCATCGACAGGGGTCTACGAGCAGTACTTC	CASSPSTGVYEQYF
TRBJ2-2	TRBV6-2/TRBV6-3	TRBD2	.	TGTGCCAGCAGTATCCGGGAGGCCTCCGGGGAGCTGTTTTTT	CASSIREASGELFF
TRBJ1-5	TRBV2	.	.	TGTGCCAGCAATGAGCGGTACCAAGAGACCCAGCATTTT	CASNERYQETQHF
TRBJ1-4	TRBV20-1	TRBD1	.	TGCAGTGTGGGACAGGGGAATGAAGGGGGAGAAAAACTGTTTTTT	CSVGQGNEGGEKLFF
TRBJ1-2	TRBV20-1	.	.	TGCAGTGCTACGGTAGCGGGAGTGTACTATGGCTACACCTTC	CSATVAGVYYGYTF
TRBJ2-7	TRBV20-1	TRBD1	.	TGCAGTGCTCAACGGACAGGTGGGGACAGTCAGCCCCACGAGCAGTACTTC	CSAQRTGGDSQPHEQYF
TRBJ2-7	TRBV7-9	TRBD1	.	TGTGCCAGCAAGGACAGGGGGCCGGAAGAGCAGTACTTC	CASKDRGPEEQYF
TRBJ1-4	TRBV2	.	.	TGTGCCAGCAGTGAAGCGGAGCCCAGGGAAAAACTGTTTTTT	CASSEAEPREKLFF
TRBJ2-2	TRBV4-2	TRBD2	many	TGTGCCAGCAGCCAGGGGACTAGCAGGAACACCGGGGAGCTGTTTTTT	CASSQGTSRNTGELFF
TRBJ2-7	TRBV20-1	TRBD2	.	TGCAGTGCTAGAGATCCAGAGCGGGGAGACTACGAGCAGTACTTC	CSARDPERGDYEQYF
TRBJ2-1	TRBV2	TRBD2	.	TGTGCCAGCAGAGAGACCGGGACTAGCGGGAGGGGCTCCTACAATGAGCAGTTCTTC	CASRETGTSGRGSYNEQFF
TRBJ2-2	TRBV5-1	.	many	TGCGCCAGCAGCTTGTGGTTAGCGGAAAACACCGGGGAGCTGTTTTTT	CASSLWLAENTGELFF
TRBJ1-6	TRBV19	TRBD1	many	TGTGCCAGTGCCCGGGACAGGGATAATTCACCCCTCCACTTT	CASARDRDNSPLHF
TRBJ1-1	TRBV29-1	.	many	TGCAGCGCCGGGTTAGGGGGGCGTGAAGCTTTCTTT	CSAGLGGREAFF
TRBJ1-4	TRBV11-1	.	many	TGTGCCAGCAGCCACATCCACAGCAGCTCTAATGAAAAACTGTTTTTT	CASSHIHSSSNEKLFF
TRBJ2-7	TRBV2	TRBD1	once	TGTGCCCACCGGGCGGGACAGGGTCTCTACGAGCAGTACTTC	CAHRAGQGLYEQYF
TRBJ1-1	TRBV20-1	.	many	TGCAGTGCTAGAGACAGAGGGCACACTGAAGCTTTCTTT	CSARDRGHTEAFF
TRBJ1-2	TRBV12-3/TRBV12-4	TRBD1	many	TGTGCCAGCAGTGCGACAGGGTTTTGGTATGGCTACACCTTC	CASSATGFWYGYTF
TRBJ2-3	TRBV5-1	TRBD1	.	TGCGCCAGCAGCCCTGGGACAGGGTTAGATACGCAGTATTTT	CASSPGTGLDTQYF
TRBJ1-1	TRBV6-1	.	many	TGTGCCAGCATCGTCGAAGGGAACACTGAAGCTTTCTTT	CASIVEGNTEAFF
TRBJ2-3	TRBV20-1	.	few	TGCAGTGCTAGAGCCCAGGGTCGGGACGCCACAGATACGCAGTATTTT	CSARAQGRDATDTQYF
TRBJ1-2	TRBV6-4	.	.	TGTGCCAGCAGCGAGGGGGGGGCGGGCTATGGCTACACCTTC	CASSEGGAGYGYTF
TRBJ1-1	TRBV2	.	.	TGTGCCAGCAGTGGTACTTGGTGGGCTTTCTTT	CASSGTWWAFF
TRBJ1-1	TRBV7-9	.	few	TGTGCCAGCAGCTTAGAGGGCCTGGCCACTGAAGCTTTCTTT	CASSLEGLATEAFF
TRBJ2-7	TRBV7-2	.	.	TGTGCCAGCAGCCAGGGTGGGGCAACCGGATACGAGCAGTACTTC	CASSQGGATGYEQYF
TRBJ2-5	TRBV24-1	.	many	TGTGCCACCAGTGACATATACCAGGAGACCCAGTACTTC	CATSDIYQETQYF
TRBJ2-5	TRBV6-1	TRBD1	.	TGTGCCAGCCCTGGACAGGGGCTGGTAGGAGAGACCCAGTACTTC	CASPGQGLVGETQYF
TRBJ2-6	TRBV5-1	.	many	TGCGCCAGCAGCTTGTCCCCGGGACGGGTCTCTGGGGCCAACGTCCTGACTTTC	CASSLSPGRVSGANVLTF
TRBJ1-4	TRBV2	.	many	TGTGCCAGCAGTGGGACCCGGCTGGGTGAAAAACTGTTTTTT	CASSGTRLGEKLFF
TRBJ2-7	TRBV12-3/TRBV12-4	TRBD1	.	TGTGCCAGCAGTTTATGGACAGGGAACCACGAGCAGTACTTC	CASSLWTGNHEQYF
TRBJ1-2	TRBV5-4	TRBD1	many	TGTGCCAGCAGCGTCCGGGACAGGGACTATGGCTACACCTTC	CASSVRDRDYGYTF
TRBJ2-2	TRBV27	.	.	TGTGCCAGCAGTTTAGTCCCTAGTGAGGGCACCGGGGAGCTGTTTTTT	CASSLVPSEGTGELFF
TRBJ1-1	TRBV12-3/TRBV12-4	.	many	TGTGCCAGCAGCGAACTTCAGGGCACTGAAGCTTTCTTT	CASSELQGTEAFF
TRBJ1-4	TRBV10-3	.	many	TGTGCCACAACGGCGGGGACGGACTCAACTAATGAAAAACTGTTTTTT	CATTAGTDSTNEKLFF
TRBJ2-5	TRBV6-2/TRBV6-3	.	.	TGTGCCAGCACCACAGAGGAGGGGCCGCCTTTCACCCAGTACTTC	CASTTEEGPPFTQYF
TRBJ2-7	TRBV29-1	.	once	TGCAGCGTGACGAGGGGCTACGAGCAGTACTTC	CSVTRGYEQYF
TRBJ2-3	TRBV2	TRBD2	few	TGTGCCACTACGGCGGGAGCAGGTACAGATACGCAGTATTTT	CATTAGAGTDTQYF
TRBJ2-1	TRBV7-9	TRBD2	.	TGTGCCAGCAGCCCGGGACTAGTTGGGGAGCAGTTCTTC	CASSPGLVGEQFF
TRBJ2-5	TRBV20-1	.	many	TGCAGTGCTTGGGGGAGTGGAGAGACCCAGTACTTC	CSAWGSGETQYF
TRBJ1-2	TRBV27	.	many	TGTGCCACCCTGGGTGGAGGACCGAACTATGGCTACACCTTC	CATLGGGPNYGYTF
TRBJ1-4	TRBV12-3/TRBV12-4	.	.	TGTACCAGCCTACCTACGGGGAGCGGGAGAACGGGTGAAAAACTGTTTTTT	CTSLPTGSGRTGEKLFF
TRBJ2-7	TRBV5-5	.	many	TGTGCCAGCAGCTTGGTCCGGGACGGAGCCTACGAGCAGTACTTC	CASSLVRDGAYEQYF
TRBJ2-7	TRBV5-6	TRBD1	many	TGTGCCAGCAGCTTGGCCGGGACAGGTCGCTACGAGCAGTACTTC	CASSLAGTGRYEQYF
TRBJ1-5	TRBV7-6	.	.	TGTGCCAGCAGTACAATGGGGGCCCAGCATTTT	CASSTMGAQHF
TRBJ2-1	TRBV7-9	.	few	TGTGCCAGCAGCTTTGTGGATGAGCAGTTCTTC	CASSFVDEQFF
TRBJ1-3	TRBV29-1	.	.	TGCAGCGTTGACGCACAGGGATCTGGACACACCATATATTTT	CSVDAQGSGHTIYF